This entry lists 30 T cell receptor beta chains sequenced from one sample in a study of blood T cell repertoires in COVID-19. Repertoires were generated with immunoSEQ multiplex PCR, while TCRdb's copy carries only in-frame clones and drops some. The sample lists more than 200,000 clones, roughly nine tenths occurring once. Sequencing input: peripheral blood. The origin of the receptors is a man aged 40-49 years with acute or convalescent COVID-19.

This sequence joins TRBV19 and TRBJ1-1; D uncertain. The CDR3 extends over 13 amino acids. Trimming took 2 bases from V and 4 from J, leaving 8 bases between them. Germline V lookup: CDR1 LNHDA, CDR2 SQIVND (reference sequence). The CDR3 bases are TGTGCCAGTAGTATACGCGGTGGCACTGAAGCTTTCTTT. Encoded protein: CASSIRGGTEAFF.

The chain links TRBV9 to TRBJ2-5; D not certain. The CDR3 has 17 residues. Trimming took 3 bases from V and 4 from J, leaving 22 bases between them. Per the germline V gene, CDR1 is SGDLS and CDR2 is YYNGEE. The CDR3 DNA sequence: TGTGCCAGCAGCGAGAGAGGAACGGCCCCTAGGAGAGAGACCCAGTACTTC. The encoded protein is CASSERGTAPRRETQYF.

This clone came up once. This sequence joins TRBV18 and TRBJ2-7; D might be TRBD2 (7 bases). Germline V gene lookup returns CDR1 KGHSH and CDR2 LQKENI. Between the trimmed V and J ends, which lost 3 bases and 6 bases, there was a span of 18 bases. The CDR3 extends over 15 amino acids. CDR3 region: CASSPLRAGEGEQYF. For the CDR3, the DNA is TGTGCCAGCTCACCGTTAAGGGCAGGGGAGGGCGAGCAGTACTTC.

J is TRBJ2-5 and V is TRBV5-1; TRBD2 matches at 11 bases. The CDR3 runs to 16 residues. Per germline, CDR1 SGHRS and CDR2 YFSETQ. V shed 2 bases and J 1 base; nucleotides not matched to a gene: 4. CDR3 sequence (DNA): TGCGCCAGCAGCTTCCGACTAGCGGGGCCCCAAGAGACCCAGTACTTC. It yields the protein CASSFRLAGPQETQYF.

The sample holds one count of this clone. The V gene is TRBV29-1, the J gene TRBJ1-1; TRBD1 matches at 8 bases. Losses at the gene ends were 7 bases for V and 6 bases for J; bases not matched to a gene: 7. The length of the CDR3 is 12 residues. Per the germline V gene, CDR1 is SQVTM and CDR2 is ANQGSEA. CDR3 sequence (DNA): TGCAGCGCCATGACAGGGGACGCTGAAGCTTTCTTT. This sequence encodes CSAMTGDAEAFF.

V gene TRBV11-3 combines with J gene TRBJ2-1; 14 nucleotides agree with TRBD2. The CDR3 runs to 15 residues. The V and J ends lost 4 bases and 8 bases, in that order; junction bases with no gene match: 4. From germline, CDR1 is SGHNT and CDR2 YENEEA. The chain's CDR3 is CASSSGTSGSHEQFF. The CDR3 nucleotides are TGTGCCAGCAGCTCAGGGACTAGCGGGAGCCATGAGCAGTTCTTC.

The CDR3, as DNA: TGCGCCAGCAGCCAAGAACAGGGGAGCATTCAGTACTTC. Translated, it gives CASSQEQGSIQYF. The chain combines TRBV4-3 with TRBJ2-4; 7 bases agree with TRBD1. J lost 9 bases, V lost 0 bases, and 2 bases had no gene match. Germline CDR1 LGHNA, CDR2 YSLEER. The length of the CDR3 is 13 residues.

This clone was counted once. The chain is built from TRBV28 and TRBJ1-2; 9 positions agree with TRBD1. Germline CDR1 reads MDHEN; CDR2 reads SYDVKM. The J segment lost 7 bases and the V segment lost 6 bases, leaving 6 bases of the junction unmatched. The CDR3 covers 13 residues. The CDR3 coding sequence is TGTGCCAGCAGGCTGACAGGGGGTACTGGCTACACCTTC. It specifies CASRLTGGTGYTF.

The rearrangement links TRBV6-7 to TRBJ1-2; 8 bases match TRBD1. TRBV6-7 is assigned to the ORF class and has an uncertain function. This CDR3 is 14 amino acids long. The V segment lost 2 bases and the J segment 3 bases; nucleotides outside the gene matches: 2. CDR3 sequence reads: CASSYDRGYYGYTF. CDR3 sequence (DNA): TGTGCCAGCAGTTACGACAGGGGATACTATGGCTACACCTTC.

This clone appeared a few times. This chain connects TRBV19 to TRBJ1-6; 9 bases fit TRBD1. Trimming took 8 bases from V and 7 from J; bases not matched to a gene: 6. CDR3 length: 14 amino acids. CDR1 is LNHDA, CDR2 SQIVND, per germline (reference sequence). The DNA of the CDR3 is TGTGCCAGTGGGACAGGGAGGGACAATTCACCCCTCCACTTT. It encodes CASGTGRDNSPLHF.

This chain joins TRBV28 and TRBJ2-7, with 10 positions matching TRBD2. Germline V gene sequence: CDR1 MDHEN, CDR2 SYDVKM. This CDR3 contains 15 residues. V lost 6 bases, J lost 2 bases, and 7 bases stayed unmatched. The CDR3, as DNA: TGTGCCAGCAGAACCCCGGGACTAGCGACCTACGAGCAGTACTTC. Residues: CASRTPGLATYEQYF.

This clone was seen once. V gene TRBV10-3 combines with J gene TRBJ2-7; D is perhaps TRBD2 (6 bases). In germline, CDR1 is ENHRY, CDR2 SYGVKD. The CDR3 covers 13 residues. Trimming removed 4 bases from V and 0 bases from J, with 7 bases in between. CDR3 bases: TGTGCCATCAGTGGGACTACCTCCTACGAGCAGTACTTC. The encoded protein is CAISGTTSYEQYF.

The rearrangement uses TRBV5-4 and TRBJ2-3; D is ambiguous. V was clipped by 5 bases and J by 2 bases, with 12 bases between them. The CDR3 has 14 amino acids. Germline V lookup: CDR1 SGHNT, CDR2 YYREEE (reference sequence). CDR3 sequence: CASRPEFITDTQYF. CDR3 coding DNA: TGTGCCAGCAGGCCCGAGTTTATCACAGATACGCAGTATTTT. The full variable domain, its missing parts supplied by reference TRBV5-4 and TRBJ2-3, is ETGVTQSPTHLIKTRGQQVTLRCSSQSGHNTVSWYQQALGQGPQFIFQYYREEENGRGNFPPRFSGLQFPNYSSELNVNALELDDSALYLCASRPEFITDTQYFGPGTRLTVL.

The rearrangement uses TRBV19 and TRBJ2-7, with D perhaps TRBD1 (6 bases). Germline V gene data show CDR1 as LNHDA and CDR2 as SQIVND (reference sequence). V lost 4 bases to trimming and J lost 1 base, with 11 bases between them. CDR3 length equals 14 residues. In DNA, the CDR3 is TGTGCCAGTAGTACGAATGGACAGTCCTACGAGCAGTACTTC. Residues: CASSTNGQSYEQYF.

As DNA, the CDR3 is TGTGCCTGGAGTGAGACATGGCCGAGCTCCTATAATTCACCCCTCCACTTT. Amino acid sequence: CAWSETWPSSYNSPLHF. This chain connects TRBV30 to TRBJ1-6; unclear D gene. The ends were cut back, 1 base at V and 0 bases at J, with 13 bases in the middle. This CDR3 has 17 residues. Per germline, CDR1 GTSNPN and CDR2 SVGIG (reference sequence).

The CDR3 loop is CASSAISDDRVILHF. CDR3 DNA sequence: TGTGCCAGCAGCGCGATTTCCGACGACAGGGTCATCCTCCACTTT. The chain joins TRBV2 to TRBJ1-6; 7 nucleotides agree with TRBD1. Looked up from germline, CDR1 is SNHLY and CDR2 is FYNNEI. Trimming cost V 6 bases and J 15 bases; bases outside gene matches: 17. This CDR3 is 15 amino acids long.

The chain carries TRBV7-2 and TRBJ2-7; TRBD2 matches at 9 bases. The CDR3 totals 15 residues. CDR1 and CDR2 (germline): SGHTA, FQGNSA. With V trimmed by 3 bases and J by 5 bases, 8 bases remained unmatched. This CDR3 reads CASSLASGVWDEQYF. In DNA, the CDR3 is TGTGCCAGCAGCTTGGCTAGCGGGGTCTGGGACGAGCAGTACTTC.

The V call is TRBV28, the J call TRBJ1-5, with unresolved D. This CDR3 has 14 amino acids. Germline assignment: CDR1 MDHEN and CDR2 SYDVKM. V lost 4 bases and J 2 bases, leaving 9 bases between the germline ends. The CDR3 spells CASSSATGNQPQHF. In nucleotides, the CDR3 is TGTGCCAGCAGTTCAGCCACAGGCAATCAGCCCCAGCATTTT.

The chain carries TRBV29-1 and TRBJ1-4; 8 nucleotides line up with TRBD1. CDR3 length equals 12 residues. The germline V gene encodes CDR1 SQVTM and CDR2 ANQGSEA. Germline trimming cut 6 bases from V and 8 bases from J; bases unmatched to any gene: 5. The CDR3 nucleotides read TGCAGCGTGGGACAGGTTGACGAAAAACTGTTTTTT. Translated: CSVGQVDEKLFF.

This rearrangement joins TRBV5-1 to TRBJ2-2; the D gene is possibly TRBD1 (6 bases). CDR3 length: 14 amino acids. Germline V gene lookup returns CDR1 SGHRS and CDR2 YFSETQ. Trimming left V 2 bases short and J 7 bases short, with 12 bases between. The CDR3 nucleotides read TGCGCCAGCAGCTTACAGGGCGGAGGCGGGGAGCTGTTTTTT. Translating it yields CASSLQGGGGELFF.

The genes are TRBV11-2 and TRBJ2-2; no firm D call. Trimming removed 10 bases at V and 1 base at J, with 16 bases between. Germline CDR1 reads SGHAT; CDR2 reads FQNNGV. CDR3 size: 15 residues. CDR3: CATQAVRRNTGELFF. CDR3 in DNA: TGTGCCACCCAAGCAGTCCGGAGGAACACCGGGGAGCTGTTTTTT.

The chain links TRBV30 to TRBJ2-1; 7 positions agree with TRBD2. CDR3 size: 17 residues. Germline CDR1 is GTSNPN and CDR2 is SVGIG (reference sequence). Unmatched junction bases numbered 12, after V lost 2 bases and J lost 2 bases. The CDR3 sequence: CAWSRPSGFTAYNEQFF. CDR3 in DNA: TGTGCCTGGAGTCGTCCTAGCGGATTCACCGCCTACAATGAGCAGTTCTTC.

The chain recombines TRBV27 with TRBJ2-7; 7 nucleotides line up with TRBD2. CDR1 and CDR2 from the germline V gene are MNHEY and SMNVEV (reference sequence). The V and J ends lost 5 bases and 3 bases, in that order; junction bases with no gene match: 10. This CDR3 region has 15 residues. CDR3 protein: CASSLGGIGSYEQYF. In nucleotides, the CDR3 is TGTGCCAGCAGTCTGGGGGGGATCGGTAGCTACGAGCAGTACTTC.

Turning to this clone: One end of the junction does not line up with germline, which may come from a read error. The chain joins TRBV19 to TRBJ1-1; 10 bases match TRBD1. The CDR3 consists of 15 residues. CDR1 is LNHDA, CDR2 SQIVND, per germline (reference sequence). The CDR3 region is CASSVSDRGRRDRGF. Written as DNA, the CDR3 is TGTGCCAGTAGTGTCTCCGACAGGGGGCGACGGGATAGGGGCTTT.

This clone showed up just a few times. The chain joins TRBV6-1 to TRBJ2-3; 11 positions agree with TRBD2. The germline gives CDR1 MNHNS, CDR2 SASEGT. V was pared by 4 bases and J by 2 bases, with 5 bases of the junction left unmatched. The CDR3 runs to 16 residues. The DNA for the CDR3 is TGTGCCAGCAGTGGTCGACTAGCGGGAACCACAGATACGCAGTATTTT. Translating it yields CASSGRLAGTTDTQYF.

The rearrangement links TRBV5-1 to TRBJ2-1; 8 bases line up with TRBD1. The CDR3 has 15 amino acids. Germline assignment: CDR1 SGHRS and CDR2 YFSETQ. V lost 0 bases, J lost 9 bases, and 8 bases stayed unmatched. The CDR3 bases are TGCGCCAGCAGCTTGGGGGCAGGGGGCTTTGGTGAGCAGTTCTTC. As protein: CASSLGAGGFGEQFF. The whole variable domain, remainder taken from reference TRBV5-1 and TRBJ2-1, is KAGVTQTPRYLIKTRGQQVTLSCSPISGHRSVSWYQQTPGQGLQFLFEYFSETQRNKGNFPGRFSGRQFSNSRSEMNVSTLELGDSALYLCASSLGAGGFGEQFFGPGTRLTVL.

This clone was seen more than once but under ten times. This chain connects TRBV5-1 to TRBJ2-5, with 12 nucleotides matching TRBD2. The CDR3 is 17 amino acids. The germline CDR1 and CDR2 sequences are SGHRS and YFSETQ. Trimming took 2 bases from V and 2 from J; bases not matched to a gene: 7. The CDR3 sequence: CASSLLLAGGGQETQYF. The CDR3 coding sequence is TGCGCCAGCAGCTTACTACTAGCGGGGGGCGGGCAAGAGACCCAGTACTTC.

The V and J genes are TRBV28 and TRBJ1-1; D remains unclear. The germline V gene has CDR1 MDHEN and CDR2 SYDVKM. CDR3 size: 13 residues. V lost 2 bases, J lost 5 bases, and 9 bases lay in between. The CDR3 is CASSLLSGTEAFF. CDR3 bases: TGTGCCAGCAGTTTACTCTCCGGGACTGAAGCTTTCTTT.

The V and J genes are TRBV10-3 and TRBJ1-6, with 9 bases that match TRBD1. The CDR3 totals 17 residues. J lost 7 bases, V lost 2 bases, and 9 bases had no gene match. Germline V CDR1 and CDR2: ENHRY, SYGVKD. In DNA, the CDR3 is TGTGCCATCAGTGAGCCTGGACAGGGGATGGGGAATTCACCCCTCCACTTT. Translated: CAISEPGQGMGNSPLHF.

The chain couples TRBV25-1 to TRBJ2-3; TRBD2 agrees at 9 bases. Germline CDR1 MGHDK, CDR2 SYGVNS. Trimming at V came to 3 bases and at J to 4 bases, leaving 2 bases not matched to a gene. The CDR3 is 14 amino acids. The CDR3 spells CASSDQREADTQYF. The CDR3 coding sequence is TGTGCCAGCAGTGATCAGCGGGAGGCAGATACGCAGTATTTT.